This TCR beta chain was identified in a study of yellow fever vaccine responses in identical twins. One entry per CDR3 protein, called by TCRdb with MiXCR from the RT-PCR reads. This table has around 5,000 distinct CDR3 sequences, 65% to 90% appearing once. A word on this clonotype: Its antigen remains unknown.

Overall study findings and caveats: Twins' vaccine T cell response reportedly seemed partly convergent, partly personalized.

J was trimmed by 4 bases and V by 5 bases; bases with no gene match: 7. This CDR3 contains 14 residues. Germline V gene sequence: CDR1 SGHTA, CDR2 FQGTGA. The material sequenced was T cells from blood (PBMCs), unsorted or a sorted subset (not recorded which), taken before or after yellow fever vaccination (not recorded which). The TCR originated in a woman younger than 35 who received the yellow fever vaccine. The V gene is TRBV7-3, the J gene TRBJ2-7, with 8 bases fitting TRBD1. The CDR3 DNA reads as TGTGCCAGCAGCCCCGGGACAGGCGAGTACGAGCAGTACTTC. Translation gives CASSPGTGEYEQYF.